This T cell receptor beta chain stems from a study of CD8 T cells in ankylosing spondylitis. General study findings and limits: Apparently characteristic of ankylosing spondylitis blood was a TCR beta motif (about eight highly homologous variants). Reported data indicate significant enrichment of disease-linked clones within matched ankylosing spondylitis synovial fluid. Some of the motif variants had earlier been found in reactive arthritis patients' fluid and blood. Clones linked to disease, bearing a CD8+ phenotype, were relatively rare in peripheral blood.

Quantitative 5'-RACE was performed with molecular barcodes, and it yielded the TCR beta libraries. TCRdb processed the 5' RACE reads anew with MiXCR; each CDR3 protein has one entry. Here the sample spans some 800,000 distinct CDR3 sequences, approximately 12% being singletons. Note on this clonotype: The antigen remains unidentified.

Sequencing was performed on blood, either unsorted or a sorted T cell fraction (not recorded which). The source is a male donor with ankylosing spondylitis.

The CDR3 region is CSARDWNTGELFF. CDR3 in DNA: TGCAGTGCCCGAGACTGGAACACCGGGGAGCTGTTTTTT. J is TRBJ2-2 and V is TRBV20-1, with D uncertain. The germline CDR1 and CDR2 sequences are DFQATT and SNEGSKA (reference sequence). Trimming stripped 6 bases from V and 1 base from J, with 9 bases between. The CDR3 length is 13 residues.